This T cell receptor beta chain was identified during a study of PD-1 blockade in classical Hodgkin lymphoma. This CDR3 is built from 14 residues. From germline, CDR1 is SGHRS and CDR2 YFSETQ. V was shortened by 4 bases and J by 2 bases, with 9 bases between the two germline ends. This clone occurred once. Other DNA sequences in this sample translate to the same CDR3. Exposure to brentuximab vedotin varied, and each patient had relapsed following autologous stem cell transplantation. Data came from immunoSEQ multiplex PCR; TCRdb stores just in-frame clones and leaves some out. The table shows about 25,000 clones, with under 90% occurring only once.

The TCR was taken from a human donor with classical Hodgkin lymphoma. The sample consisted of peripheral blood mononuclear cells (PBMCs), taken at baseline. The chain recombines TRBV5-1 with TRBJ2-2, with D possibly being TRBD2 (6 bases). The CDR3 DNA follows: TGCGCCAGCAGCCTGGGGGGAAACACCGGGGAGCTGTTTTTT. This sequence encodes CASSLGGNTGELFF.